The 5 T cell receptor beta chains below were found in one sample sequenced in a study of blood T cell repertoires in COVID-19. Clones were read by immunoSEQ multiplex PCR, and TCRdb kept only the in-frame ones, dropping some. The data contain hundreds of thousands of clones, about four fifths of them singletons. Sequenced sample: PBMCs or T cells enriched from blood (not recorded which). These TCRs come from a woman aged 40 to 49 who had recovered from COVID-19.

This sequence joins TRBV11-3 and TRBJ2-1, with TRBD2 identical over 7 bases. CDR3 length: 15 amino acids. Germline V lookup: CDR1 SGHNT, CDR2 YENEEA. V dropped 1 base and J dropped 6; count of bases not matched to a gene: 6. The CDR3 protein is CASSLGTRQINEQFF. In DNA form, the CDR3 reads TGTGCCAGCAGCTTAGGGACTAGACAAATCAATGAGCAGTTCTTC.

This clone has just a few counts. This chain connects TRBV10-2 to TRBJ1-5; 9 bases line up with TRBD1. The germline V gene has CDR1 WSHSY and CDR2 SAAADI. Unmatched junction bases numbered 5, after V lost 6 bases and J lost 5 bases. The CDR3 contains 14 residues. This CDR3 is CASRGTGLDQPQHF. CDR3 nucleotides: TGCGCCAGCAGGGGGACAGGGCTTGATCAGCCCCAGCATTTT.

The chain combines TRBV2 with TRBJ2-3, with 7 nucleotides matching TRBD2. This CDR3 has 14 residues. Germline lookup yields CDR1 SNHLY and CDR2 FYNNEI. The ends lost 7 bases at V and 1 base at J; junction bases unmatched: 5. The CDR3 is CASTLGRGTDTQYF. Written as DNA, the CDR3 is TGTGCCAGCACACTTGGGAGGGGCACAGATACGCAGTATTTT.

The chain employs TRBV5-1 and TRBJ2-2; TRBD2 agrees at 8 bases. Germline V CDR1 and CDR2: SGHRS, YFSETQ. Unmatched junction bases numbered 5, after V lost 1 base and J lost 6 bases. This CDR3 spans 15 amino acids. CDR3 nucleotides: TGCGCCAGCAGCTTGCTAGCGGGCTTCCCCGGGGAGCTGTTTTTT. Translated: CASSLLAGFPGELFF.

The chain links TRBV27 to TRBJ2-3; no reliable D call. The V gene's germline CDR1 is MNHEY and CDR2 SMNVEV (reference sequence). Trimming took 4 bases from V and 0 from J, leaving 5 bases between them. The CDR3 totals 13 residues. The CDR3 sequence is CASSYPSTDTQYF. The CDR3 coding sequence is TGTGCCAGCAGTTATCCTAGCACAGATACGCAGTATTTT.